This T cell receptor (beta chain) derives from a study of cytomegalovirus exposure and HLA in healthy donors. The PCR employed 60 Vbeta primers together with 13 Jbeta primers. Profiled with immunoSEQ multiplex PCR; TCRdb holds only in-frame clones, not every one. Recorded for this sample: about 200,000 clones. Material: PBMCs. The source is a young man in good health and CMV-seronegative.

CDR3 amino acids: CAWSPNSLGLGIPYEQYF. The CDR3 DNA follows: TGTGCCTGGAGTCCAAACTCTCTGGGTCTCGGGATACCCTACGAGCAGTACTTC. The chain combines TRBV30 with TRBJ2-7, with a possible D match to TRBD2 (5 bases). The CDR3 sequence is 18 residues long. With 2 bases removed from V and 2 bases from J, the gap between germline ends came to 25 bases. CDR1 is GTSNPN and CDR2 is SVGIG in the germline V gene (reference sequence).